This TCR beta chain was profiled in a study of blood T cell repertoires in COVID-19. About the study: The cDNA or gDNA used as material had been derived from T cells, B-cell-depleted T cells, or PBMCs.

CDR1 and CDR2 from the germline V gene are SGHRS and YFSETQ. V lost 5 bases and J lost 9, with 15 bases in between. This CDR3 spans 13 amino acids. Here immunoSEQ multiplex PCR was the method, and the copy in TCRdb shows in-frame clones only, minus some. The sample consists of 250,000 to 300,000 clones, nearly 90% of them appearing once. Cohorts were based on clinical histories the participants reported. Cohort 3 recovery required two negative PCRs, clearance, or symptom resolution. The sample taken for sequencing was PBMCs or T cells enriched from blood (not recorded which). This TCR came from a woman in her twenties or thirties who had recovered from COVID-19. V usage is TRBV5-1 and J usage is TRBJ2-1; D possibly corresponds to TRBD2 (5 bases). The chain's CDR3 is CASSYEGSSEQFF. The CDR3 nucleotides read TGCGCCAGCAGTTACGAGGGCTCGAGTGAGCAGTTCTTC. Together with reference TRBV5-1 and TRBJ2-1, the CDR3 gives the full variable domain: KAGVTQTPRYLIKTRGQQVTLSCSPISGHRSVSWYQQTPGQGLQFLFEYFSETQRNKGNFPGRFSGRQFSNSRSEMNVSTLELGDSALYLCASSYEGSSEQFFGPGTRLTVL.